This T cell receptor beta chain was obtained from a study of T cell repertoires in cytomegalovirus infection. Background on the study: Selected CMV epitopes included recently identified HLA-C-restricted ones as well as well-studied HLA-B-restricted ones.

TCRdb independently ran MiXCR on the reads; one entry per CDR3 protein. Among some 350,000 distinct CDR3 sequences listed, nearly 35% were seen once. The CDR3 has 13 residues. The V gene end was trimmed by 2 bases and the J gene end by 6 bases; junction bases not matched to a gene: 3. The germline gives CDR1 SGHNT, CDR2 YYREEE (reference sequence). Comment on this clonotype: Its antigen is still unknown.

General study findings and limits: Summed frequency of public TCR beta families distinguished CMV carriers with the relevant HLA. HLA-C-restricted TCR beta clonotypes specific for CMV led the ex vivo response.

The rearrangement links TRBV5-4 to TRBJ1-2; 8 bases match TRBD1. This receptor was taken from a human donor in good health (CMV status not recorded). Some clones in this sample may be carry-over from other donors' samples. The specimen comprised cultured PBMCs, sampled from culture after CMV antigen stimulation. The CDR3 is CASSFQGADGYTF. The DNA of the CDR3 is TGTGCCAGCAGCTTCCAGGGGGCAGATGGCTACACCTTC.